This T cell receptor beta chain derives from a study of T cell responses to AZD1222 COVID-19 vaccine (dated by TCRdb to about 2021). Looking at the study overall: TCR sequencing covered 230 to 250 trial participants: about 210 given two doses of AZD1222 and some 25 given two doses of MenACWY control vaccine. Trial participants were enrolled into age subgroups of 18-55, 56-69 and 70-plus years, which contained 148, 28 and 57 TCR-sequenced participants, respectively. Overall study outcomes, separate from this receptor: Conclusions about previously exposed vaccinees are limited, since just five or six AZD1222 recipients were seropositive for SARS-CoV-2 at baseline. Reportedly, close to half of the unique spike-specific TCRs recognized epitopes lying outside the regions that are mutated in the B.1.351 and B.1.1.7 variants. The whole spike protein was spanned by vaccine-associated CD4 TCRs, and dominant responses were seen in regions 160-218 and 743-854. No day 14 peak-response samples were available, so repertoires were characterized only after the peak T cell response. After two AZD1222 doses, both the breadth and the depth of spike-specific TCRs were significantly higher than at day 0 and than in MenACWY recipients. Most participants were white British and females outnumbered males, and the authors suggested that clonal diversity may have been underestimated. In the small 56-69-year group, the increase in depth fell short of significance, most likely because of low power.

The meaning of the sample's time point label: about 28 days (+/-7) after the second vaccine dose. AZD1222 recipients whose second dose came at about 4 weeks and those whose second dose came at about 12 weeks were combined into one group, since spike-specific TCR depth and breadth did not differ between the two schedules. Vaccinee samples came from UK trials COV001 and COV002, including a single-blind randomized controlled phase 2/3 trial of AZD1222 (ChAdOx1 nCoV-19) in healthy adults. Trial participant PBMC samples were collected at day 0 and day 28 after the second dose for TCRbeta chain sequencing. The CDR3 regions of human TCRbeta chains were analyzed by immunosequencing. The original pipeline was this. TCRs in the repertoires were matched against a reference library of SARS-CoV-2-specific TCRs that had been generated with the MIRA antigen-specificity platform. Breadth was defined as the fraction of unique TCRs that were SARS-CoV-2-associated. Depth was defined as the fraction of total T cells that were SARS-CoV-2-associated. Using the MIRA data, each spike-specific TCR was mapped to the spike region that the TCR reacts to and placed in a CD4 or CD8 class. Log10-transformed breadth and depth values were compared by one-way ANOVA with Sidak's multiple comparisons tests. TCRdb re-hosts the immuneACCESS table, in-frame sequences only. Its copies lack some clones; in the studies checked, an unresolved V gene accounts for under half of them, and the cause for the rest is not known. V and J calls and clone size are given by that table; D and trimming were obtained from the DNA. The sample data list tens of thousands of clones, and approximately 85% of these were observed just once. The ten biggest clones cover 9.5% to 13% of the sample.

Notes on this clone: It has no known antigen specificity. No much larger clonotype is one base removed from it; base qualities were not supplied.

Source: peripheral blood, taken 28 days after the second AZD1222 dose. The source of this sequence is an adult who received the AZD1222 COVID-19 vaccine.

Here the CDR3 is given as CASHRGGNYGYTF. The DNA sequence is given as TGCGCCAGCCATCGAGGTGGAAACTATGGCTACACCTTC. The rearrangement joined TRBV5-1 to TRBJ1-2; the D gene lacks a confident call. V is clipped by 7 bases and J by 2 bases, and the sequence between their germline boundaries is 12 bases long. From its cysteine to its phenylalanine, the CDR3 spans 13 amino acids. CDR3 DNA only is kept here, 39 bases in frame from base 1. The germline V gene provides CDR1 SGHRS and CDR2 YFSETQ. Reference TRBV5-1 and TRBJ1-2 proteins supply the regions before and after the CDR3; the full variable domain is: KAGVTQTPRYLIKTRGQQVTLSCSPISGHRSVSWYQQTPGQGLQFLFEYFSETQRNKGNFPGRFSGRQFSNSRSEMNVSTLELGDSALYLCASHRGGNYGYTFGSGTRLTVV.